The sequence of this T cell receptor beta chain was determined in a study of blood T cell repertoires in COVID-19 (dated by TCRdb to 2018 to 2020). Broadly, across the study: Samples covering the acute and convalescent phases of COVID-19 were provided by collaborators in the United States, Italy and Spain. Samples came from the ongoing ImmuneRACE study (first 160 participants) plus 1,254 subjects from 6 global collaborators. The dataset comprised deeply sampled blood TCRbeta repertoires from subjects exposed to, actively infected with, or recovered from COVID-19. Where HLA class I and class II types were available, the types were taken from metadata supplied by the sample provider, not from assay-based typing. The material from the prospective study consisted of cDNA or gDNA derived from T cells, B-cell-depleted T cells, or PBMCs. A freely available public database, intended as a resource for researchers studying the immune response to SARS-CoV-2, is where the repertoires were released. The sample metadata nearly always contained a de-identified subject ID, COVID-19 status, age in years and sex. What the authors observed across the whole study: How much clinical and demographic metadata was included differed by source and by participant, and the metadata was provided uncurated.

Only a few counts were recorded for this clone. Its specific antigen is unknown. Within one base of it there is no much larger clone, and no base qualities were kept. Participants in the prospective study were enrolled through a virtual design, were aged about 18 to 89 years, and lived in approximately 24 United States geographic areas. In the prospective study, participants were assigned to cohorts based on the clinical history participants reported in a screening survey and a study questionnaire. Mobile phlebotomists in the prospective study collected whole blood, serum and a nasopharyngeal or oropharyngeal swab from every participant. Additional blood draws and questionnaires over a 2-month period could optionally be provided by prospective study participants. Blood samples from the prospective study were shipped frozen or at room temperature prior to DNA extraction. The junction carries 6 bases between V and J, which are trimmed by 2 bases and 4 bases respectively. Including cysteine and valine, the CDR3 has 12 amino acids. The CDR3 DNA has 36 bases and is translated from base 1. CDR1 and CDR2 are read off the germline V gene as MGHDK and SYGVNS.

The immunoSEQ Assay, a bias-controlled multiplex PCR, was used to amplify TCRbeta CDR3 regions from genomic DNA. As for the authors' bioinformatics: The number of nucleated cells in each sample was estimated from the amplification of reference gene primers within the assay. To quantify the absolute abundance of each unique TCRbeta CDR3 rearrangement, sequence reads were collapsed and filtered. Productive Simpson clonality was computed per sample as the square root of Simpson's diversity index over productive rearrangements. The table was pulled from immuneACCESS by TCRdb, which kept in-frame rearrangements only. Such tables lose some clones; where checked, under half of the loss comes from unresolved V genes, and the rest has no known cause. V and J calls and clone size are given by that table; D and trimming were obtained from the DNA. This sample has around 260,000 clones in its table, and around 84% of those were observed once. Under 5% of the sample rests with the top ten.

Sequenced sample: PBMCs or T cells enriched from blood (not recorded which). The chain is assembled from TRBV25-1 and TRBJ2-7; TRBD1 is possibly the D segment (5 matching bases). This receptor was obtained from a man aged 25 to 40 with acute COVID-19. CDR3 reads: CASSEQGYEQYV. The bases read TGTGCCAGCAGTGAACAGGGATACGAGCAGTACGTC.